This TCR beta chain was recovered during a study of cytomegalovirus exposure and HLA in healthy donors. The J segment lost 8 bases and the V segment lost 4 bases, leaving 11 bases of the junction unmatched. There are 15 residues in the CDR3. Germline CDR1 MDHEN, CDR2 SYDVKM. The PCR made use of 60 Vbeta and 13 Jbeta primers. Only in-frame clones appear in the TCRdb table, and some are missing; sequencing was by immunoSEQ multiplex PCR. The top ten clones hold approximately 1.4% of a sample with some 190,000 clones, about four fifths of them seen once. General study results and limits: No immune exposure information besides CMV serostatus was available. Most of the TCR beta V segments (in an earlier analysis) were productive either about 87% or about 30% of the time. Cytomegalovirus association was listed for 164 TCR beta chains.

This clone was recorded only once. The antigen remains unidentified. The TCR originated in a woman between 50 and 59 years old in good health and CMV-seronegative. The J gene is TRBJ1-2, the V gene TRBV28; 9 bases are a match to TRBD1. The specimen was PBMCs. CDR3 DNA sequence: TGTGCCAGCAGTTCTCCGGGACAGGGCCTTGGGGGCTACACCTTC. This gives the protein CASSSPGQGLGGYTF.